These 24 T cell receptor beta chains came from one sample sequenced in a study of cytomegalovirus exposure and HLA in healthy donors. The PCR made use of 60 Vbeta and 13 Jbeta primers. Profiling relied on immunoSEQ multiplex PCR, and the TCRdb table lists in-frame clones only, not all of them. Of about 160,000 clones listed, approximately 80% are singletons. The sequenced sample was PBMCs. These receptors originate from a woman aged 18-29 years in good health and CMV-seronegative.

The chain combines TRBV27 with TRBJ2-7; 9 positions agree with TRBD1. There are 17 residues in the CDR3. J lost 7 bases, V lost 0 bases, and 13 bases had no gene match. The germline CDR1 and CDR2 sequences are MNHEY and SMNVEV (reference sequence). DNA of the CDR3: TGTGCCAGCAGTTTATCAACCGGGACAGGGCTTTCTTGGGAGCAGTACTTC. Translated, it gives CASSLSTGTGLSWEQYF.

The chain joins TRBV19 to TRBJ1-1; D is perhaps TRBD1 (5 bases). V lost 5 bases and J 4 bases, leaving 8 bases between the germline ends. This CDR3 is 12 amino acids long. Germline lookup yields CDR1 LNHDA and CDR2 SQIVND (reference sequence). The CDR3 reads CASSRGITEAFF. In DNA, the CDR3 is TGTGCCAGTAGTCGGGGGATCACTGAAGCTTTCTTT.

J is TRBJ2-4 and V is TRBV19; TRBD1 matches 7 bases. V shed 5 bases and J 0 bases; nucleotides not matched to a gene: 7. The V gene's germline CDR1 is LNHDA and CDR2 SQIVND (reference sequence). The CDR3 extends over 16 amino acids. In nucleotides, the CDR3 is TGTGCCAGTAGTGTCGGGACAGCCCTAGCCAAAAACATTCAGTACTTC. It codes for CASSVGTALAKNIQYF.

This clone was found once. The chain uses TRBV27 and TRBJ1-3; 7 bases are shared with TRBD1. Germline CDR1 is MNHEY and CDR2 is SMNVEV (reference sequence). V shed 4 bases and J 4 bases; nucleotides not matched to a gene: 13. The CDR3 is 17 amino acids. The CDR3 loop reads CASSSFLRPGQGNTIYF. In nucleotides, the CDR3 is TGTGCCAGCAGTTCATTTCTACGCCCGGGACAGGGAAACACCATATATTTT.

The genes are TRBV5-1 and TRBJ2-5; 7 bases agree with TRBD1. Germline assignment: CDR1 SGHRS and CDR2 YFSETQ. V trimming: 7 bases; J trimming: 7 bases; junction bases outside the gene matches: 13. The CDR3 extends over 14 amino acids. CDR3 residues: CASHTSTGVGTQYF. CDR3 sequence (DNA): TGCGCCAGCCACACCTCCACAGGGGTGGGGACCCAGTACTTC.

This clone showed up just a few times. The chain has TRBV6-1 and TRBJ1-2, with a possible D match to TRBD1 (5 bases). Germline V lookup: CDR1 MNHNS, CDR2 SASEGT. V lost 1 base and J 5 bases, leaving 8 bases between the germline ends. The CDR3 is made up of 13 amino acids. The CDR3 reads CASSEGRTYGYTF. CDR3 in DNA: TGTGCCAGCAGTGAAGGACGGACATATGGCTACACCTTC.

The rearrangement joins TRBV7-9 to TRBJ1-5; 8 positions agree with TRBD1. The CDR3 length is 14 residues. Trimming cost V 5 bases and J 6 bases; bases outside gene matches: 6. CDR1 and CDR2 (germline): SEHNR, FQNEAQ (reference sequence). The CDR3 DNA follows: TGTGCCAGCAGCGGACAGGGAGAAGGTCAGCCCCAGCATTTT. It is translated as CASSGQGEGQPQHF.

The J gene is TRBJ2-5, the V gene TRBV13, with 13 positions matching TRBD2. The CDR3 has 16 residues. With 4 bases clipped from V and 10 bases from J, the junction kept 12 bases outside the gene matches. Per germline, CDR1 PRHDT and CDR2 FYEKMQ (reference sequence). The DNA of the CDR3 is TGTGCCAGCAGCTACCCCCCGACTAGCGGGGGGTTGGTCCAGTACTTC. This gives the protein CASSYPPTSGGLVQYF.

The V call is TRBV27, the J call TRBJ1-2; TRBD1 might be the D (5 bases). This CDR3 has 15 amino acids. Trimming took off 8 bases at V and 3 bases at J, with 19 bases between the two ends. Germline V gives CDR1 MNHEY, CDR2 SMNVEV (reference sequence). The CDR3 is CASWGRVSYYYGYTF. CDR3 DNA sequence: TGTGCCAGCTGGGGCAGGGTTTCCTATTACTATGGCTACACCTTC.

This chain connects TRBV25-1 to TRBJ1-2; D is uncertain. Germline V CDR1 and CDR2: MGHDK, SYGVNS. The CDR3 has 14 residues. Trimming left V 1 base short and J 7 bases short, with 13 bases between. CDR3 region: CASSESGDGGGYTF. CDR3 DNA: TGTGCCAGCAGTGAATCCGGGGATGGTGGTGGCTACACCTTC.

This clone was counted a single time. The CDR3 region has the DNA TGTGCCAGCAGGCCCGGGGACATGAACACTGAAGCTTTCTTT. It translates to CASRPGDMNTEAFF. The chain recombines TRBV5-4 with TRBJ1-1; possible D gene TRBD1, 6 bases. The V end was cut by 5 bases, the J end by 0 bases, with 11 bases between. Germline loops: CDR1 SGHNT, CDR2 YYREEE (reference sequence). This CDR3 comprises 14 residues.

This chain links TRBV9 with TRBJ2-1; 10 bases line up with TRBD2. CDR1 is SGDLS and CDR2 is YYNGEE in the germline V gene. The CDR3 loop spans 15 amino acids. Trimming cost V 1 base and J 5 bases; bases outside gene matches: 3. The CDR3 sequence is CASSVTSGVNNEQFF. CDR3 sequence (DNA): TGTGCCAGCAGCGTAACTAGCGGGGTTAACAATGAGCAGTTCTTC.

This chain links TRBV13 with TRBJ1-1; perhaps TRBD1 as D (5 bases). This CDR3 is built from 13 residues. Looked up from germline, CDR1 is PRHDT and CDR2 is FYEKMQ (reference sequence). Trimming took 5 bases from V and 1 from J, leaving 8 bases between them. The DNA of the CDR3 is TGTGCCAGCAGCCCCGGACAGAACACTGAAGCTTTCTTT. It yields the protein CASSPGQNTEAFF. Together with reference TRBV13 and TRBJ1-1, the CDR3 gives the full variable domain: AAGVIQSPRHLIKEKRETATLKCYPIPRHDTVYWYQQGPGQDPQFLISFYEKMQSDKGSIPDRFSAQQFSDYHSELNMSSLELGDSALYFCASSPGQNTEAFFGQGTRLTVV.

This chain joins TRBV30 and TRBJ1-6; TRBD1 agrees at 7 bases. V lost 3 bases, J lost 4 bases, and 9 bases stayed unmatched. This CDR3 contains 16 residues. The germline CDR1 and CDR2 sequences are GTSNPN and SVGIG (reference sequence). The CDR3 coding sequence is TGTGCCTGGAGGGGACCGACAGGGAGTTATAATTCACCCCTCCACTTT. Residues: CAWRGPTGSYNSPLHF.

The rearrangement joins TRBV28 to TRBJ1-2; 8 positions match TRBD1. This CDR3 is 22 amino acids long. The trim removed 7 bases at V and 4 bases at J, leaving 32 bases unmatched. CDR1 is MDHEN and CDR2 is SYDVKM in the germline V gene. The CDR3 protein is CASNNRAFWNRGLILGGYGYTF. The CDR3, as DNA: TGTGCCAGCAACAACAGGGCTTTTTGGAACAGGGGGTTAATTCTCGGCGGCTATGGCTACACCTTC.

V usage is TRBV11-2 and J usage is TRBJ1-5, with D possibly matching TRBD1 (5 bases). Per the germline V gene, CDR1 is SGHAT and CDR2 is FQNNGV. V lost 5 bases and J 2 bases, leaving 13 bases between the germline ends. The CDR3 runs 15 residues. The CDR3 DNA follows: TGTGCCAGCAGCCCCCGGGGGGGTGGCAATCAGCCCCAGCATTTT. This sequence encodes CASSPRGGGNQPQHF. The entire variable domain, with the rest obtained from reference TRBV11-2 and TRBJ1-5, is as follows: EAGVAQSPRYKIIEKRQSVAFWCNPISGHATLYWYQQILGQGPKLLIQFQNNGVVDDSQLPKDRFSAERLKGVDSTLKIQPAKLEDSAVYLCASSPRGGGNQPQHFGDGTRLSIL.

This sequence joins TRBV6-7 and TRBJ1-1, with TRBD1 as a possible D gene (5 bases). Being an ORF, TRBV6-7 has a function that is uncertain. V shed 6 bases and J shed 5 bases, with 16 bases lying between them. CDR3 length: 14 amino acids. CDR3 nucleotides: TGTGCCAGCAGACCCGACAGTTTGGGTACTGAAGCTTTCTTT. This translates into CASRPDSLGTEAFF.

The rearrangement uses TRBV9 and TRBJ2-5, with D possibly matching TRBD2 (7 bases). Germline V gene lookup returns CDR1 SGDLS and CDR2 YYNGEE. Trimming shortened V by 0 bases and J by 7 bases, and 13 bases separated the two germline ends. The CDR3 spans 14 residues. The CDR3 sequence is CASSVDGGAGTQYF. The CDR3 bases are TGTGCCAGCAGCGTAGATGGGGGGGCGGGGACCCAGTACTTC.

This rearrangement joins TRBV6-6 to TRBJ1-1; D is unresolved. CDR3 size: 13 residues. Per the germline V gene, CDR1 is MNHNY and CDR2 is SVGAGI (reference sequence). Trimming shortened V by 4 bases and J by 1 base, and 7 bases separated the two germline ends. Here the CDR3 reads CASSSNWNTEAFF. For the CDR3, the DNA is TGTGCCAGCAGTTCAAATTGGAACACTGAAGCTTTCTTT.

V is TRBV4-2 and J is TRBJ2-5, with D tentatively TRBD2 (5 bases). The V and J ends lost 4 bases and 2 bases respectively, with 14 bases between them. The CDR3 has 15 amino acids. In germline, CDR1 is LGHNA, CDR2 YNFKEQ. CDR3 protein: CASSLALQPQETQYF. DNA of the CDR3: TGTGCCAGCAGCCTAGCGCTACAACCTCAAGAGACCCAGTACTTC.

The rearrangement joins TRBV7-2 to TRBJ1-2; D unclear. The CDR3 is 12 amino acids. From germline, CDR1 is SGHTA and CDR2 FQGNSA. V gave up 1 base and J gave up 9 bases, with 9 bases separating them. Here the CDR3 reads CASSLVVSSYTF. The CDR3 nucleotides read TGTGCCAGCAGCTTAGTCGTCTCTAGCTACACCTTC. Combining the CDR3 with reference TRBV7-2 and TRBJ1-2 gives the whole variable domain GAGVSQSPSNKVTEKGKDVELRCDPISGHTALYWYRQSLGQGLEFLIYFQGNSAPDKSGLPSDRFSAERTGGSVSTLTIQRTQQEDSAVYLCASSLVVSSYTFGSGTRLTVV.

The chain couples TRBV11-2 to TRBJ2-5, with a possible D match to TRBD2 (6 bases). The CDR3 totals 16 residues. V lost 1 base to trimming and J lost 7 bases, with 19 bases between them. Germline lookup yields CDR1 SGHAT and CDR2 FQNNGV. The CDR3 protein is CASSLGAGTILGTQYF. The CDR3 DNA reads as TGTGCCAGCAGCTTAGGTGCGGGAACTATTCTGGGGACCCAGTACTTC.

The chain joins TRBV6-1 to TRBJ1-2, with no clear D. The length of the CDR3 is 13 residues. Germline V CDR1 and CDR2: MNHNS, SASEGT. V was trimmed by 6 bases and J by 1 base, leaving 9 bases between them. The CDR3 bases are TGTGCCAGCAGGAGGGCGGGTAACTATGGCTACACCTTC. Its translation: CASRRAGNYGYTF.

The CDR3 sequence is CASNRGEYGYTF. In DNA form, the CDR3 reads TGTGCCAGCAATCGAGGTGAATATGGCTACACCTTC. The J gene is TRBJ1-2, the V gene TRBV2, with no clear D. The ends were cut back, 7 bases at V and 5 bases at J, with 11 bases in the middle. In germline, CDR1 is SNHLY, CDR2 FYNNEI. The CDR3 is 12 amino acids.